The T cell receptor (beta chain) described here comes from a study of beta chain features in type 1 diabetes. Across the study: Cells sorted and examined across all samples totaled approximately 110 million.

This clone has only a few counts. The antigen is not known. The CDR3 length is 13 residues. Germline values: CDR1 GTSNPN, CDR2 SVGIG (reference sequence). The V gene lost 2 bases and the J gene lost 3 bases, with 8 bases spanning the gap. Of the isolated RNA, all was reverse transcribed, and so the sequenced material was expressed TCRB transcripts. Clones were sequenced by immunoSEQ multiplex PCR, and TCRdb holds only the in-frame ones, with some missing. The sample records some 360,000 clones, around a fifth being singletons. Cell sorting via CD45RO/CCR7/CD25/CD127/CD95/CD27 was performed to obtain CD4+ naive, central memory, regulatory and stem cell-like memory cells. Findings and limits, study-wide: High-TCR-expressing cells could be over-represented by cDNA sequencing.

The V call is TRBV30, the J call TRBJ1-5; D is unclear. Sequenced: naive CD4+ T cells from blood. This clonotype originated in a young woman in good health. The CDR3 is CAWSPPDNQPQHF. The CDR3 bases are TGTGCCTGGAGTCCCCCAGACAATCAGCCCCAGCATTTT.